This T cell receptor beta chain was identified during a study of Tregs in tolerant kidney transplant recipients. CDR3 length: 15 residues. Trimming took 10 bases from V and 1 from J; bases not matched to a gene: 10. Germline CDR1 is LNHDA and CDR2 is SQIVND (reference sequence). General study findings and limits: The small number of patients limits these findings pending further validation. This study did not directly address biological reproducibility. Changing PCR primers prevented nucleotide comparison between some patients' samples.

As to this clone: What it recognizes is unknown.

Produced via immunoSEQ multiplex PCR; TCRdb's table is partial and in-frame only. The repertoire consists of 50,000 to 85,000 clones, with approximately 92% occurring once and the leading ten covering about 10%. V usage is TRBV19 and J usage is TRBJ1-5; 7 bases match TRBD1. Sample: CD8+ T cells from blood, taken before the transplant. This sequence originates from a human donor who received a combined kidney and bone marrow transplant. The CDR3 region is CATRPGTASNQPQHF. CDR3 DNA: TGTGCCACCCGCCCCGGGACAGCCAGCAATCAGCCCCAGCATTTT.